What follows is one TCR beta chain and its context. This specimen belongs to a study of T cell responses to AZD1222 COVID-19 vaccine. Libraries were prepared by immunoSEQ multiplex PCR; TCRdb keeps only in-frame clonotypes and omits some of them. Of 150,000 to 200,000 clones listed, about 86% are singletons. Source: peripheral blood, taken 28 days after the second AZD1222 dose. The TCR originated in an adult who received the AZD1222 COVID-19 vaccine.

In DNA, the CDR3 is TGTGCCAGCAGCTTAGCGGGGGTCAGGGTCTCTCTGGCAGATACGCAGTATTTT. Translating it yields CASSLAGVRVSLADTQYF. This rearrangement joins TRBV7-8 to TRBJ2-3; D may correspond to TRBD1 or TRBD2 (5 bases each). This CDR3 has 18 residues. In germline, CDR1 is SGHVS, CDR2 FQNEAQ. The V and J ends lost 0 bases and 4 bases respectively, with 20 bases between them.